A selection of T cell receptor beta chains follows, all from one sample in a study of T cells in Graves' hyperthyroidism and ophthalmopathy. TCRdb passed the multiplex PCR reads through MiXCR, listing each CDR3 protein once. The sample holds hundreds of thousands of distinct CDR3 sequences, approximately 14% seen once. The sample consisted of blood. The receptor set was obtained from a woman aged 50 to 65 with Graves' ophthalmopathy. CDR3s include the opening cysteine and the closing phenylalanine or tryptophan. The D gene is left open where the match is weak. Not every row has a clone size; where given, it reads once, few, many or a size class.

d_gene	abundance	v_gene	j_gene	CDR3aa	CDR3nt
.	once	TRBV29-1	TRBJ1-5	CSVEEGLNQPQHF	TGCAGCGTTGAAGAGGGGTTGAACCAGCCCCAGCATTTT
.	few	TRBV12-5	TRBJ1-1	CASGLRQGNTEAFF	TGTGCTAGTGGTTTGAGGCAGGGAAACACTGAAGCTTTCTTT
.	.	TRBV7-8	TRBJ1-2	CASSLGREIYGYTF	TGTGCCAGCAGCTTAGGCAGGGAAATCTATGGCTACACCTTC
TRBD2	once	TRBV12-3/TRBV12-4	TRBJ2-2	CASSSQVGTSKNTGELFF	TGTGCCAGCAGTTCCCAGGTCGGGACTAGCAAAAACACCGGGGAGCTGTTTTTT
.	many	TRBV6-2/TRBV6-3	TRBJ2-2	CASSYADLGELFF	TGTGCCAGCAGTTACGCGGACCTAGGGGAGCTGTTTTTT
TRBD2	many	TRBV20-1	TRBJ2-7	CSALVSSGPTYEQYF	TGCAGTGCTTTGGTGTCTAGCGGGCCGACCTACGAGCAGTACTTC
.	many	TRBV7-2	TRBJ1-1	CASSPWTLVTEAFF	TGTGCCAGCAGCCCCTGGACCCTGGTCACTGAAGCTTTCTTT
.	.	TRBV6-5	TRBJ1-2	CASSYVGSDYGYTF	TGTGCCAGCAGTTACGTGGGATCGGACTATGGCTACACCTTC
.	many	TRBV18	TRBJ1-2	CASSPRMNQANYGYTF	TGTGCCAGCTCACCACGGATGAACCAGGCAAACTATGGCTACACCTTC
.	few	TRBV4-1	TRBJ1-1	CASSHRQKNTEAFF	TGCGCCAGCAGCCATAGACAGAAGAACACTGAAGCTTTCTTT
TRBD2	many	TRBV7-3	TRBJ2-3	CASSPLAGEADTQYF	TGTGCCAGCAGCCCACTAGCGGGAGAAGCAGATACGCAGTATTTT
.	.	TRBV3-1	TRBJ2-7	CASSQNTGHEQYF	TGTGCCAGCAGCCAAAACACCGGCCACGAGCAGTACTTC
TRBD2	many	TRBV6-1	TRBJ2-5	CASRGSGAYQETQYF	TGTGCCAGCAGAGGAAGCGGGGCTTATCAAGAGACCCAGTACTTC
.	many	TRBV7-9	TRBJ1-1	CASSLGLSTEAFF	TGTGCCAGCAGCTTAGGACTCAGCACTGAAGCTTTCTTT
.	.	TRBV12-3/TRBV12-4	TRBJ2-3	CASSPRGTLDTQYF	TGTGCCAGCAGTCCCCGTGGGACTTTGGATACGCAGTATTTT
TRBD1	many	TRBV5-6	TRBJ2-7	CASSTYGTGSYEQYF	TGTGCCAGCAGCACCTACGGGACAGGGAGCTACGAGCAGTACTTC
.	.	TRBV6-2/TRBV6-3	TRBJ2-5	CASNPYRLIETQYF	TGTGCCAGCAACCCATACCGCCTGATCGAGACCCAGTACTTC
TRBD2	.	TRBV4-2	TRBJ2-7	CASSQVLAGSYEQYF	TGTGCCAGCAGCCAAGTTCTAGCGGGGTCCTACGAGCAGTACTTC
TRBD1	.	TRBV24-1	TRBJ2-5	CATSDPLDRGLRETQYF	TGTGCCACCAGTGACCCACTGGACAGGGGGCTTAGGGAGACCCAGTACTTC
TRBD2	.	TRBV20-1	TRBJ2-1	CSARDPGGSGRVFF	TGCAGTGCTAGAGATCCGGGGGGTAGCGGGAGAGTTTTCTTC
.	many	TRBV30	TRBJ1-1	CAWSVQSMTEAFF	TGTGCCTGGAGTGTGCAGAGTATGACTGAAGCTTTCTTT
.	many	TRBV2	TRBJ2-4	CASSGPGQDIQYF	TGTGCCAGCAGTGGGCCAGGGCAGGACATTCAGTACTTC
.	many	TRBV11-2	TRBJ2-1	CASSSTSVVYYNEQFF	TGTGCCAGCAGCTCCACCTCGGTAGTTTACTACAATGAGCAGTTCTTC
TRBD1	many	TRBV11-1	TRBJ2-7	CASSLDGTAGYEQYF	TGTGCCAGCAGCCTAGACGGGACAGCCGGCTACGAGCAGTACTTC
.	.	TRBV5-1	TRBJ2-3	CASSSDGQAPDTQYF	TGCGCCAGCAGTTCCGACGGACAAGCACCAGATACGCAGTATTTT
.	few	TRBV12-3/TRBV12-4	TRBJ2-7	CASSFSTGPEEQYF	TGTGCCAGCAGTTTCTCGACAGGTCCTGAAGAGCAGTACTTC
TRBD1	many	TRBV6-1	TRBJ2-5	CASSASGTDETQYF	TGTGCCAGCAGTGCCTCCGGGACAGATGAGACCCAGTACTTC
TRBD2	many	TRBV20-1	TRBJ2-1	CSARGPASGRGNEQFF	TGCAGTGCTAGAGGCCCGGCTAGCGGGAGAGGCAATGAGCAGTTCTTC
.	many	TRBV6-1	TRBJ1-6	CASSLTGGYNSPLHF	TGTGCCAGCAGCTTGACAGGTGGATATAATTCACCCCTCCACTTT
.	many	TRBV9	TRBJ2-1	CASSDLGGEQFF	TGTGCCAGCAGCGACCTGGGAGGTGAGCAGTTCTTC
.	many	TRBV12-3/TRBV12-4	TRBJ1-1	CASSQVGDTEAFF	TGTGCCAGCAGCCAGGTCGGCGACACTGAAGCTTTCTTT
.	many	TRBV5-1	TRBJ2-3	CASSLSPGVADTQYF	TGCGCCAGCAGCTTGAGTCCGGGAGTTGCAGATACGCAGTATTTT
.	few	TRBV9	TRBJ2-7	CASSVALTASSYEQYF	TGTGCCAGCAGCGTAGCGTTGACAGCGAGCTCCTACGAGCAGTACTTC
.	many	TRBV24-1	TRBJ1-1	CATSDHSEDEAFF	TGTGCCACCAGTGACCACTCGGAGGATGAAGCTTTCTTT
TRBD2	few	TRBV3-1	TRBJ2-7	CASSQEDGTSGSHEQYF	TGTGCCAGCAGCCAAGAGGATGGGACTAGCGGGAGCCACGAGCAGTACTTC
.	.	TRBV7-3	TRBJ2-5	CASSPPSGGASQETQYF	TGTGCCAGCAGCCCCCCATCCGGCGGAGCCTCCCAAGAGACCCAGTACTTC
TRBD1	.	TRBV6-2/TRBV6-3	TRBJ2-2	CASRRGTENTGELFF	TGTGCCAGCAGAAGGGGGACAGAGAACACCGGGGAGCTGTTTTTT
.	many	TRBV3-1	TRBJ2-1	CASSQELQGYNEQFF	TGTGCCAGCAGCCAAGAGTTGCAGGGCTACAATGAGCAGTTCTTC
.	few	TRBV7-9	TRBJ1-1	CASSAEGGSTAFF	TGTGCCAGCAGCGCAGAAGGTGGTTCGACCGCTTTCTTT
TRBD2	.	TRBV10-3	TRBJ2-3	CAISPLRTSTDTQYF	TGTGCCATCAGCCCCCTCAGGACTAGCACTGATACGCAGTATTTT
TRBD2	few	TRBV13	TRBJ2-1	CAASEAGLFPNEQFF	TGTGCCGCTTCGGAAGCGGGACTATTTCCAAATGAGCAGTTCTTC
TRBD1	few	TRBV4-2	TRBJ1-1	CASSHDRNTGGREAFF	TGTGCCAGCAGCCACGACAGAAACACAGGGGGCAGGGAAGCTTTCTTT
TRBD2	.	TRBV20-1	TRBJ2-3	CSARAYTGGAGLAGTDTQYF	TGCAGTGCTAGAGCATACACCGGAGGGGCCGGACTAGCGGGCACAGATACGCAGTATTTT
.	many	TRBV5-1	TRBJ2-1	CASSLDPGAVNEQFF	TGCGCCAGCAGCTTGGACCCAGGGGCGGTCAATGAGCAGTTCTTC
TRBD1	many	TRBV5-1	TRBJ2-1	CASSLAGTGFYNEQFF	TGCGCCAGCAGCTTGGCCGGGACAGGGTTCTACAATGAGCAGTTCTTC
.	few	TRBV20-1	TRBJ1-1	CSARGNRGNTEASF	TGCAGTGCTAGAGGGAATCGAGGGAACACTGAAGCTTCCTTT
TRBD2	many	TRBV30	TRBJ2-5	CAWSVLAGKDEETQYF	TGTGCCTGGAGTGTACTAGCGGGGAAAGATGAAGAGACCCAGTACTTC
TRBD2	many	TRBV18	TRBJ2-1	CASLQTSAGNEQFF	TGTGCCAGCTTACAGACTAGCGCGGGGAATGAGCAGTTCTTC
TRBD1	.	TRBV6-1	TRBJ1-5	CASSEDDRGRGNQPQHF	TGTGCCAGCAGTGAAGACGACAGGGGACGTGGCAATCAGCCCCAGCATTTT
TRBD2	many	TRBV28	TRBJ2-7	CASSKGIPGTSVYEQYF	TGTGCCAGCAGCAAAGGAATTCCCGGGACTAGCGTCTACGAGCAGTACTTC
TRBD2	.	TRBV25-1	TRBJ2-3	CASSEWGGEDTQYF	TGTGCCAGCAGTGAATGGGGGGGTGAAGATACGCAGTATTTT
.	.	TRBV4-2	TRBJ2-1	CASSQEVSVGYNEQFF	TGTGCCAGCAGCCAAGAGGTTAGCGTGGGCTACAATGAGCAGTTCTTC
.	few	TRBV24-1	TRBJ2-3	CATSDPETGRSTDTQYF	TGTGCCACCAGTGATCCTGAGACAGGCCGTAGCACAGATACGCAGTATTTT
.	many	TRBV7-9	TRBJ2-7	CASSSQIHRDTSYEQYF	TGTGCCAGCAGCTCACAAATACACCGGGACACCTCCTACGAGCAGTACTTC
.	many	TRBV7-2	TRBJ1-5	CASSPPGRHSNQPQHF	TGTGCCAGCAGCCCGCCAGGGAGACATAGCAATCAGCCCCAGCATTTT
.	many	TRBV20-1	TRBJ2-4	CSARVGELAKNIQYF	TGCAGTGCTAGAGTGGGGGAGCTAGCCAAAAACATTCAGTACTTC
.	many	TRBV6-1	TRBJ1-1	CASREQGRGTEAFF	TGTGCCAGCAGGGAACAGGGAAGGGGCACTGAAGCTTTCTTT